A selection of T cell receptor beta chains follows, all from one sample in a study of siplizumab effects on memory and regulatory T cells. The data were produced by immunoSEQ multiplex PCR, yet TCRdb's version contains in-frame clones alone and is incomplete. The sample carries 100,000 to 120,000 clones, roughly 92% recorded once. The sequencing input was CD4+ T cells sorted from blood. These receptors were taken from a human donor in good health. Both conserved end residues are part of each CDR3. D genes are given only for firm matches. Size tells how often a clone was seen (once, few, many) or the class of an expanded clone, and some rows leave it out.

j_gene: TRBJ1-1
d_gene: .
v_gene: TRBV6-5
abundance: once
CDR3aa: CATLRAWGTEAFF
CDR3nt: TGTGCCACCCTACGAGCTTGGGGTACTGAAGCTTTCTTT

j_gene: TRBJ2-1
d_gene: TRBD2
v_gene: TRBV10-3
abundance: .
CDR3aa: CAISYQLAGVNEQFF
CDR3nt: TGTGCCATCAGTTACCAACTAGCGGGAGTCAATGAGCAGTTCTTC

j_gene: TRBJ1-2
d_gene: .
v_gene: TRBV15
abundance: few
CDR3aa: CATSRVTPAYGYTF
CDR3nt: TGTGCCACCAGCAGAGTCACGCCAGCTTATGGCTACACCTTC

j_gene: TRBJ2-5
d_gene: TRBD1
v_gene: TRBV9
abundance: .
CDR3aa: CASSAGTGGWETQYF
CDR3nt: TGTGCCAGCAGCGCCGGGACAGGGGGTTGGGAGACCCAGTACTTC

j_gene: TRBJ1-2
d_gene: .
v_gene: TRBV28
abundance: .
CDR3aa: CASRMAPPYGYTF
CDR3nt: TGTGCCAGCAGGATGGCCCCCCCCTATGGCTACACCTTC

j_gene: TRBJ1-4
d_gene: .
v_gene: TRBV19
abundance: .
CDR3aa: CASSVKWATNEKLFF
CDR3nt: TGTGCCAGTAGTGTGAAGTGGGCAACTAATGAAAAACTGTTTTTT

j_gene: TRBJ2-5
d_gene: .
v_gene: TRBV21-1
abundance: once
CDR3aa: CASSKGSRLGRTQYF
CDR3nt: TGTGCCAGCAGCAAAGGTTCGCGACTCGGGCGGACCCAGTACTTC

j_gene: TRBJ2-7
d_gene: .
v_gene: TRBV19
abundance: .
CDR3aa: CASSETPEKREQYF
CDR3nt: TGTGCCAGTAGTGAGACGCCAGAGAAGCGAGAGCAGTACTTC

j_gene: TRBJ2-5
d_gene: TRBD1
v_gene: TRBV7-2
abundance: .
CDR3aa: CASSRDSQETQYF
CDR3nt: TGTGCCAGCAGCCGGGACAGCCAAGAGACCCAGTACTTC

j_gene: TRBJ2-5
d_gene: TRBD2
v_gene: TRBV16
abundance: .
CDR3aa: CASSPRLAGGQETQYF
CDR3nt: TGTGCCAGCAGCCCGCGACTAGCGGGAGGGCAAGAGACCCAGTACTTC

j_gene: TRBJ1-1
d_gene: .
v_gene: TRBV10-3
abundance: .
CDR3aa: CAISDSGNTEAFF
CDR3nt: TGTGCCATCAGTGACAGCGGGAACACTGAAGCTTTCTTT

j_gene: TRBJ2-1
d_gene: .
v_gene: TRBV11-1
abundance: once
CDR3aa: CASSPDNEQFF
CDR3nt: TGTGCCAGCAGCCCTGACAATGAGCAGTTCTTC

j_gene: TRBJ1-5
d_gene: TRBD1
v_gene: TRBV12-5
abundance: .
CDR3aa: CASGLGGGRYQPQHF
CDR3nt: TGTGCTAGTGGTTTAGGAGGGGGCCGTTATCAGCCCCAGCATTTT

j_gene: TRBJ1-1
d_gene: .
v_gene: TRBV9
abundance: .
CDR3aa: CASSVRGGNTEAFF
CDR3nt: TGTGCCAGCAGCGTAAGAGGAGGGAACACTGAAGCTTTCTTT

j_gene: TRBJ1-3
d_gene: TRBD1
v_gene: TRBV27
abundance: .
CDR3aa: CASRSNLGTGPFSGNTIYF
CDR3nt: TGTGCCAGTCGGTCAAACTTAGGGACAGGGCCCTTTTCTGGAAACACCATATATTTT

j_gene: TRBJ2-3
d_gene: .
v_gene: TRBV5-1
abundance: .
CDR3aa: CASSTTPHTDTQYF
CDR3nt: TGCGCCAGCAGCACTACCCCCCACACAGATACGCAGTATTTT

j_gene: TRBJ2-7
d_gene: .
v_gene: TRBV12-5
abundance: .
CDR3aa: CASGSAPKNSVYEQYF
CDR3nt: TGTGCTAGTGGTTCGGCCCCTAAGAACTCGGTTTACGAGCAGTACTTC

j_gene: TRBJ2-6
d_gene: .
v_gene: TRBV7-2
abundance: .
CDR3aa: CASSISPSGANVLTF
CDR3nt: TGTGCCAGCAGCATCAGCCCCTCTGGGGCCAACGTCCTGACTTTC

j_gene: TRBJ1-1
d_gene: TRBD1
v_gene: TRBV5-4
abundance: .
CDR3aa: CASSSLTGGTEAFF
CDR3nt: TGTGCCAGCAGCTCGTTAACAGGGGGCACTGAAGCTTTCTTT

j_gene: TRBJ2-1
d_gene: TRBD2
v_gene: TRBV11-2
abundance: .
CDR3aa: CASRNLAGESYNEQFF
CDR3nt: TGTGCCAGCAGAAACTTAGCGGGGGAATCCTACAATGAGCAGTTCTTC

j_gene: TRBJ1-2
d_gene: .
v_gene: TRBV5-4
abundance: .
CDR3aa: CASSFGSGDGYTF
CDR3nt: TGTGCCAGCAGCTTCGGGTCAGGGGATGGCTACACCTTC

j_gene: TRBJ2-1
d_gene: .
v_gene: TRBV7-3
abundance: once
CDR3aa: CATSGRRGNEQFF
CDR3nt: TGTGCTACTTCCGGGCGCAGGGGTAATGAGCAGTTCTTC

j_gene: TRBJ1-1
d_gene: .
v_gene: TRBV6-1
abundance: .
CDR3aa: CASSEAGIRTNTEAFF
CDR3nt: TGTGCCAGCAGTGAAGCAGGGATCAGAACGAACACTGAAGCTTTCTTT

j_gene: TRBJ2-1
d_gene: .
v_gene: TRBV18
abundance: .
CDR3aa: CASSTLGDEQFF
CDR3nt: TGTGCCAGCTCAACCCTGGGAGATGAGCAGTTCTTC

j_gene: TRBJ2-1
d_gene: .
v_gene: TRBV6-6
abundance: .
CDR3aa: CASSYVGGGQFF
CDR3nt: TGTGCCAGCAGTTACGTGGGGGGTGGGCAGTTCTTC

j_gene: TRBJ2-7
d_gene: .
v_gene: TRBV2
abundance: few
CDR3aa: CASRVESLRWYF
CDR3nt: TGTGCCAGCAGGGTCGAATCCCTACGTTGGTACTTC

j_gene: TRBJ2-3
d_gene: .
v_gene: TRBV7-3
abundance: .
CDR3aa: CASSLTVGPNTDTQYF
CDR3nt: TGTGCCAGCAGCTTAACGGTGGGACCAAACACAGATACGCAGTATTTT

j_gene: TRBJ1-2
d_gene: TRBD1
v_gene: TRBV5-1
abundance: .
CDR3aa: CASSLAGGQVRVGYTF
CDR3nt: TGCGCCAGCAGCTTGGCCGGGGGACAGGTCAGAGTTGGCTACACCTTC

j_gene: TRBJ1-4
d_gene: .
v_gene: TRBV5-1
abundance: once
CDR3aa: CASTPTTDVAEKLFF
CDR3nt: TGCGCCAGCACGCCAACAACAGACGTGGCTGAAAAACTGTTTTTT

j_gene: TRBJ1-2
d_gene: .
v_gene: TRBV6-5
abundance: .
CDR3aa: CASMRGSRDYGYTF
CDR3nt: TGTGCCAGCATGCGAGGTTCCCGGGACTATGGCTACACCTTC

j_gene: TRBJ2-5
d_gene: TRBD2
v_gene: TRBV4-1
abundance: .
CDR3aa: CASSQLTSGGWETQYF
CDR3nt: TGCGCCAGCAGCCAACTAACTAGCGGGGGGTGGGAGACCCAGTACTTC

j_gene: TRBJ1-1
d_gene: TRBD1
v_gene: TRBV2
abundance: .
CDR3aa: CASSVGQGYTEAFF
CDR3nt: TGTGCCAGCAGTGTCGGACAGGGGTACACTGAAGCTTTCTTT

j_gene: TRBJ1-1
d_gene: .
v_gene: TRBV20-1
abundance: .
CDR3aa: CSGGMNTEAFF
CDR3nt: TGCAGTGGGGGCATGAACACTGAAGCTTTCTTT

j_gene: TRBJ2-1
d_gene: .
v_gene: TRBV5-1
abundance: .
CDR3aa: CASSLQTREQFF
CDR3nt: TGCGCCAGCAGCTTGCAAACCCGGGAGCAGTTCTTC

j_gene: TRBJ2-1
d_gene: .
v_gene: TRBV30
abundance: .
CDR3aa: CAWSVYGGSYNEQFF
CDR3nt: TGTGCCTGGAGTGTGTATGGCGGAAGCTACAATGAGCAGTTCTTC

j_gene: TRBJ1-2
d_gene: .
v_gene: TRBV12-5
abundance: .
CDR3aa: CASGLQGTGNYGYTF
CDR3nt: TGTGCTAGTGGTTTACAAGGGACGGGCAACTATGGCTACACCTTC

j_gene: TRBJ1-2
d_gene: .
v_gene: TRBV11-2
abundance: .
CDR3aa: CASSFDRNDYTF
CDR3nt: TGTGCCAGCAGCTTCGACCGCAACGACTACACCTTC

j_gene: TRBJ1-2
d_gene: .
v_gene: TRBV5-1
abundance: .
CDR3aa: CASSPWAAEVRTF
CDR3nt: TGCGCCAGCAGCCCGTGGGCGGCTGAGGTGAGAACCTTC

j_gene: TRBJ1-1
d_gene: .
v_gene: TRBV18
abundance: .
CDR3aa: CASSPSAANTEAFF
CDR3nt: TGTGCCAGCTCACCCTCGGCTGCGAACACTGAAGCTTTCTTT

j_gene: TRBJ2-7
d_gene: .
v_gene: TRBV6-5
abundance: .
CDR3aa: CASRPARGSSYEQYF
CDR3nt: TGTGCCAGCAGGCCCGCGAGGGGTTCCTCCTACGAGCAGTACTTC

j_gene: TRBJ1-2
d_gene: .
v_gene: TRBV9
abundance: .
CDR3aa: CASSVSSMDYGYTF
CDR3nt: TGTGCCAGCAGCGTGAGTTCGATGGACTATGGCTACACCTTC

j_gene: TRBJ2-5
d_gene: TRBD2
v_gene: TRBV9
abundance: once
CDR3aa: CASSARTLAGGNQETQYF
CDR3nt: TGTGCCAGCAGCGCTAGAACTCTAGCGGGGGGGAACCAAGAGACCCAGTACTTC

j_gene: TRBJ2-7
d_gene: TRBD1
v_gene: TRBV28
abundance: .
CDR3aa: CASSLGQGPSYEQYF
CDR3nt: TGTGCCAGCAGTTTAGGACAGGGCCCCTCCTACGAGCAGTACTTC

j_gene: TRBJ2-7
d_gene: TRBD1
v_gene: TRBV9
abundance: once
CDR3aa: CASSASGGSVEQYF
CDR3nt: TGTGCCAGCAGCGCCTCAGGGGGCTCAGTCGAGCAGTACTTC

j_gene: TRBJ1-2
d_gene: TRBD1
v_gene: TRBV19
abundance: .
CDR3aa: CASRRGQGGGYTF
CDR3nt: TGTGCCAGTAGAAGGGGACAGGGAGGTGGCTACACCTTC

j_gene: TRBJ2-5
d_gene: .
v_gene: TRBV5-1
abundance: .
CDR3aa: CASSLAQPIEETQYF
CDR3nt: TGCGCCAGCAGCTTGGCACAGCCAATTGAGGAGACCCAGTACTTC

j_gene: TRBJ2-3
d_gene: .
v_gene: TRBV5-6
abundance: .
CDR3aa: CASSLRVMSTDTQYF
CDR3nt: TGTGCCAGCAGCTTGCGGGTTATGAGCACAGATACGCAGTATTTT

j_gene: TRBJ1-1
d_gene: TRBD1
v_gene: TRBV6-6
abundance: .
CDR3aa: CASSTDRGRHTEAFF
CDR3nt: TGTGCCAGCAGTACCGACAGGGGAAGGCACACTGAAGCTTTCTTT

j_gene: TRBJ2-3
d_gene: TRBD1
v_gene: TRBV2
abundance: .
CDR3aa: CASRDRTGPDTQYF
CDR3nt: TGTGCCAGCAGGGATAGGACAGGGCCAGATACGCAGTATTTT

j_gene: TRBJ1-3
d_gene: .
v_gene: TRBV4-2
abundance: .
CDR3aa: CASSQEWGRQAGNTIYF
CDR3nt: TGTGCCAGCAGCCAAGAGTGGGGGCGGCAAGCAGGAAACACCATATATTTT

j_gene: TRBJ2-3
d_gene: .
v_gene: TRBV5-6
abundance: .
CDR3aa: CASSLIAGTDTQYF
CDR3nt: TGTGCCAGCAGCTTAATAGCCGGGACGGATACGCAGTATTTT

j_gene: TRBJ2-1
d_gene: .
v_gene: TRBV5-6
abundance: .
CDR3aa: CASSSLERKNNEQFF
CDR3nt: TGTGCCAGCAGCTCCCTCGAAAGGAAAAACAATGAGCAGTTCTTC

j_gene: TRBJ2-3
d_gene: TRBD2
v_gene: TRBV5-1
abundance: .
CDR3aa: CASSGLIAGSTDTQYF
CDR3nt: TGCGCCAGCAGCGGCCTGATAGCGGGATCCACAGATACGCAGTATTTT

j_gene: TRBJ2-7
d_gene: .
v_gene: TRBV9
abundance: .
CDR3aa: CASSVDYSPGYEQYF
CDR3nt: TGTGCCAGCAGCGTAGATTATAGCCCCGGCTACGAGCAGTACTTC

j_gene: TRBJ2-7
d_gene: TRBD1
v_gene: TRBV9
abundance: .
CDR3aa: CASSAYDRGYEQYF
CDR3nt: TGTGCCAGCAGCGCTTACGACAGGGGCTACGAGCAGTACTTC

j_gene: TRBJ2-3
d_gene: TRBD2
v_gene: TRBV12-5
abundance: once
CDR3aa: CASGLGTSGGRTQYF
CDR3nt: TGTGCTAGTGGTTTGGGGACTAGCGGGGGTCGAACGCAGTATTTT

j_gene: TRBJ1-1
d_gene: .
v_gene: TRBV18
abundance: .
CDR3aa: CASSPLDSPGEAFF
CDR3nt: TGTGCCAGCTCACCACTCGACAGTCCGGGTGAAGCTTTCTTT

j_gene: TRBJ2-7
d_gene: .
v_gene: TRBV19
abundance: .
CDR3aa: CASSIDPGPGAYEQYF
CDR3nt: TGTGCCAGTAGTATAGACCCGGGACCGGGGGCCTACGAGCAGTACTTC

j_gene: TRBJ2-2
d_gene: .
v_gene: TRBV19
abundance: .
CDR3aa: CASLRPNTGELFF
CDR3nt: TGTGCCAGCCTCCGGCCGAACACCGGGGAGCTGTTTTTT

j_gene: TRBJ1-5
d_gene: .
v_gene: TRBV6-1
abundance: .
CDR3aa: CASSITGAQPQHF
CDR3nt: TGTGCCAGCAGTATTACGGGTGCTCAGCCCCAGCATTTT